Many counts were recorded for the clone carrying this TCR beta chain. Construction of the TCRbeta library involved unique molecular identifiers. Each CDR3 protein gets one entry after TCRdb re-called the PCR reads with MiXCR. The data contain 190,000 or so distinct CDR3 sequences, approximately 6.8% of them seen just once; the ten biggest clones take up just over 4.5%. These data come from a study of T-cell reconstitution after alpha-beta-depleted transplantation in children. Deletions cut 2 bases from V and 9 bases from J, with 17 bases between. The germline V gene has CDR1 SGHTA and CDR2 FQGNSA. This CDR3 is built from 15 residues.

The rearrangement joins TRBV7-2 to TRBJ1-5; no clear D. This clonotype was sampled from a girl under three years old with combined immunodeficiency, due to receive a stem cell transplant. Sequences were derived from PBMCs, sampled before TCRalphabeta/CD19-depleted stem cell transplant. CDR3 sequence reads: CASSLKALAQWPQHF. The CDR3 region has the DNA TGTGCCAGCAGCTTAAAGGCTTTGGCCCAATGGCCCCAGCATTTT. The variable domain in full, completed from reference TRBV7-2 and TRBJ1-5, reads GAGVSQSPSNKVTEKGKDVELRCDPISGHTALYWYRQSLGQGLEFLIYFQGNSAPDKSGLPSDRFSAERTGGSVSTLTIQRTQQEDSAVYLCASSLKALAQWPQHFGDGTRLSIL.